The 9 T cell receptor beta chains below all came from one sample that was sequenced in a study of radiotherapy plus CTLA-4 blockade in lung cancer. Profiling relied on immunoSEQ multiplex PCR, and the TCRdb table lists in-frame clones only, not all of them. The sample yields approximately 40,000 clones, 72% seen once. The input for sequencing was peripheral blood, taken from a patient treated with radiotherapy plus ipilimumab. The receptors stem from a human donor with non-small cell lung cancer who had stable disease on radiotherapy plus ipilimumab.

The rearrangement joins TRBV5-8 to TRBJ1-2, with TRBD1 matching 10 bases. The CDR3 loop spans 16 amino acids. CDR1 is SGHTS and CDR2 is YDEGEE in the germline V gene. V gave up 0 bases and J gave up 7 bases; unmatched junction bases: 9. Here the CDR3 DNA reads TGTGCCAGCAGCTTGGTTTATGGGACAGGGGTTCGTGGCTACACCTTC. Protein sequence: CASSLVYGTGVRGYTF. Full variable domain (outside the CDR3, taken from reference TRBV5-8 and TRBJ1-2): EAGVTQSPTHLIKTRGQQATLRCSPISGHTSVYWYQQALGLGLQFLLWYDEGEERNRGNFPPRFSGRQFPNYSSELNVNALELEDSALYLCASSLVYGTGVRGYTFGSGTRLTVV.

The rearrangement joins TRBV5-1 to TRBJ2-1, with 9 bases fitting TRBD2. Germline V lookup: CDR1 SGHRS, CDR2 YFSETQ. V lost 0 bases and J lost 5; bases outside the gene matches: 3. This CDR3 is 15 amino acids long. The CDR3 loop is CASSLGAGGHNEQFF. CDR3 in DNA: TGCGCCAGCAGCTTGGGGGCGGGGGGGCACAATGAGCAGTTCTTC.

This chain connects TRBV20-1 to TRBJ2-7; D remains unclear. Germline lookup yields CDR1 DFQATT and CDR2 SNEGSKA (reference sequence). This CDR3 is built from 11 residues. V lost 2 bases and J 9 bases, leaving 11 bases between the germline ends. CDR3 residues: CSARLVDSQYF. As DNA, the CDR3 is TGCAGTGCTAGACTAGTTGATTCGCAGTACTTC.

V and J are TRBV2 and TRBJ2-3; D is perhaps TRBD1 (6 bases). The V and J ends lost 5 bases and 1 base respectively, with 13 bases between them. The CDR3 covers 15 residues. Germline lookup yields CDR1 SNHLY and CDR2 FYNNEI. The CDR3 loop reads CASSFGQIGTDTQYF. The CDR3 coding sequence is TGTGCCAGCAGTTTCGGACAGATCGGCACAGATACGCAGTATTTT.

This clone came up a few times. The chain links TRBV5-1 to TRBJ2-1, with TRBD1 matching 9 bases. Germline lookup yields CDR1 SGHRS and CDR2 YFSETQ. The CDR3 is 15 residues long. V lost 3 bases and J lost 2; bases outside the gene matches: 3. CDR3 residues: CASSSGQGPYNEQFF. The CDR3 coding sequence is TGCGCCAGCAGCTCGGGACAGGGTCCCTACAATGAGCAGTTCTTC.

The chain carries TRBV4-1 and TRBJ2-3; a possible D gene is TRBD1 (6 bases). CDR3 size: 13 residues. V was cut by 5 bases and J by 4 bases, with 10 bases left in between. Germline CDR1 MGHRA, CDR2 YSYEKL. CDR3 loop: CASSDRQADTQYF. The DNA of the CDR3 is TGCGCCAGCAGCGACCGACAGGCAGATACGCAGTATTTT.

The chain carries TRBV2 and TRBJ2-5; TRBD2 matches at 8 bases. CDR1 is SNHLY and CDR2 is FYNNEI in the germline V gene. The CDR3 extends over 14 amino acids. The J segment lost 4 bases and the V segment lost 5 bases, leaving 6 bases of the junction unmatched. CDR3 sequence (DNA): TGTGCCAGCAGTCGGGAGGGGGGGGTAGAGACCCAGTACTTC. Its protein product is CASSREGGVETQYF.

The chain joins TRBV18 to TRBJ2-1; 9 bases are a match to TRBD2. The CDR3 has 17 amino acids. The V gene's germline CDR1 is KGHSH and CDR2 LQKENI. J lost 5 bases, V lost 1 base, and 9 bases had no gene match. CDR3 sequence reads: CASSPRVAGAPNNEQFF. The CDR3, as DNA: TGTGCCAGCTCACCACGAGTAGCGGGGGCCCCTAACAATGAGCAGTTCTTC.

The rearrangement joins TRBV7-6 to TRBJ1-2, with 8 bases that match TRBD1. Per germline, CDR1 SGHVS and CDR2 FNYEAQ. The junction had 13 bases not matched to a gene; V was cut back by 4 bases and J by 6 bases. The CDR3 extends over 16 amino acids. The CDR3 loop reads CASSSAGQARLNGYTF. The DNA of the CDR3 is TGTGCCAGCAGCTCGGCGGGACAGGCGCGCTTGAATGGCTACACCTTC.